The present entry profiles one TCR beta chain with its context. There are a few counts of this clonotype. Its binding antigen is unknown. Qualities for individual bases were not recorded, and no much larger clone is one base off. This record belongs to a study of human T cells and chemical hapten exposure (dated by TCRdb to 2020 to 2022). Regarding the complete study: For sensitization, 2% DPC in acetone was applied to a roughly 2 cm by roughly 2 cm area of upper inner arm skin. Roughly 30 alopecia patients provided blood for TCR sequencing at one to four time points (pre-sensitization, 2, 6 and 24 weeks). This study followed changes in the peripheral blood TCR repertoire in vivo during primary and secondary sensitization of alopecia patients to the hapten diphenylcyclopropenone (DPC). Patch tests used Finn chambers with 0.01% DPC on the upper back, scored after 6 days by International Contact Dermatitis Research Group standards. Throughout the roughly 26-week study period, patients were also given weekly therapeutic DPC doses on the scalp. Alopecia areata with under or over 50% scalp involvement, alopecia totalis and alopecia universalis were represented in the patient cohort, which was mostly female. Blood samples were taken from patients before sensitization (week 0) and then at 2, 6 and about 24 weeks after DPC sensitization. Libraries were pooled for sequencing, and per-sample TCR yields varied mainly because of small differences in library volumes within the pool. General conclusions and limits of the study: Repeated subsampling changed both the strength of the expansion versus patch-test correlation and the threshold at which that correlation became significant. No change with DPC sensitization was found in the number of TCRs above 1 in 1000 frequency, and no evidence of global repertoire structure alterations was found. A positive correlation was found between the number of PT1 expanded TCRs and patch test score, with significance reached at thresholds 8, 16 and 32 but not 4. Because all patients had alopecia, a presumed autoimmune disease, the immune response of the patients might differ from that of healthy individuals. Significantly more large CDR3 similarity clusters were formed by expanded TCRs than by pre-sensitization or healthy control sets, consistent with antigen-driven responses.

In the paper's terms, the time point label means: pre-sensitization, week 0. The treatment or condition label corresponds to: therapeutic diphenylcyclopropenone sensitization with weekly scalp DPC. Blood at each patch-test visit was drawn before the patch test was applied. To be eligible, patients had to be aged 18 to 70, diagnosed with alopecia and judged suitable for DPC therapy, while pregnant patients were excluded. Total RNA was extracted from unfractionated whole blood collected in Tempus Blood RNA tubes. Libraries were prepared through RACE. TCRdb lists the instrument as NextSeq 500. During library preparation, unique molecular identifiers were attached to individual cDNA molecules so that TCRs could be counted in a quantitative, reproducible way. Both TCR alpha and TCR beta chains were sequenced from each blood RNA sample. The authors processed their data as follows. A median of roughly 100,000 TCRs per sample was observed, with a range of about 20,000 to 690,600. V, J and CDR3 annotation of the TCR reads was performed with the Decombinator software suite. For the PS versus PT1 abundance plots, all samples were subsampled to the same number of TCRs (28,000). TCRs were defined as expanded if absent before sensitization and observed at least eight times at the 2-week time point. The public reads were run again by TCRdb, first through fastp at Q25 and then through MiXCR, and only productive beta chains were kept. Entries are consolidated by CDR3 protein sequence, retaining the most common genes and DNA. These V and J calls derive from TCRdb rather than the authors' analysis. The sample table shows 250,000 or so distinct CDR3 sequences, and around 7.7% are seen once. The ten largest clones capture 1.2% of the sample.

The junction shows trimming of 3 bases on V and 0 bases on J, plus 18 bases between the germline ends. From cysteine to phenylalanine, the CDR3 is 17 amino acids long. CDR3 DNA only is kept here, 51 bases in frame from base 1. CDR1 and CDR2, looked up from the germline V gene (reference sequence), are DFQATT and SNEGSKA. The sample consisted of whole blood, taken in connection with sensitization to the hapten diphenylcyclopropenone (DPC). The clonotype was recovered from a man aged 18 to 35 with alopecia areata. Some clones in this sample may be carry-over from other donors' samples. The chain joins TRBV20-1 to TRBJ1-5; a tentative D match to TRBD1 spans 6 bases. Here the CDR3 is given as CSASLSGGHLSNQPQHF. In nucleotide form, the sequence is TGCAGTGCTAGCCTGTCGGGGGGACACCTTAGCAATCAGCCCCAGCATTTT.